In its sample, the clone carrying this T cell receptor (beta chain) was seen once. The data are from a study of blood T cell repertoires in COVID-19. Looking at the study overall: Acute and convalescent COVID-19 samples came from the United States, Italy and Spain. In each case, the material was cDNA or gDNA derived from T cells, B-cell-depleted T cells, or PBMCs.

Generated by immunoSEQ multiplex PCR, the TCRdb table keeps only in-frame clones and is missing some. The sample contains some 300,000 clones, 88% of which appear only once. Participants reported their clinical history, and cohort assignment relied on those reports. The source is a woman between 25 and 40 years old who had recovered from COVID-19. Sequenced material: PBMCs or T cells enriched from blood (not recorded which).

The CDR3 loop reads CASSPSSRVETQYF. CDR3 bases: TGTGCCAGCAGCCCTTCATCACGGGTAGAGACCCAGTACTTC. The chain is built from TRBV13 and TRBJ2-5; D not certain. V was clipped by 5 bases and J by 4 bases, with 14 bases between them. In germline, CDR1 is PRHDT, CDR2 FYEKMQ (reference sequence). The CDR3 totals 14 residues.